This T cell receptor beta chain was profiled in a study of cytomegalovirus exposure and HLA in healthy donors. Study results and caveats: Subsequent analysis showed first-cohort TCR clusters tending to co-occur in about 110 validation repertoires. Among TCR sequences, most were rare, though some public TCRs appeared in many donors. Three chains tied to CMV proved CMV antigen-specific in vitro. It was reported that the classifier diagnosed cytomegalovirus status with high specificity and sensitivity in both the original and validation cohorts.

For this clone: What it binds is unknown.

V lost 8 bases, J lost 4 bases, and 15 bases lay in between. Germline CDR1 and CDR2: LNHDA and SQIVND (reference sequence). This CDR3 comprises 13 residues. The repertoire was sequenced with immunoSEQ multiplex PCR; TCRdb's copy has only in-frame clones and lacks some. The repertoire has about 220,000 clones, about 86% of them found once; the top ten carry about 3%. The receptor comes from a woman between 18 and 29 years old in good health and CMV-seronegative. The specimen was PBMCs. This chain connects TRBV19 to TRBJ2-7, with a weak D call TRBD2 (6 bases). This CDR3 is CASAAGPVYEQYF. CDR3 coding DNA: TGTGCCAGTGCAGCGGGTCCCGTTTACGAGCAGTACTTC.